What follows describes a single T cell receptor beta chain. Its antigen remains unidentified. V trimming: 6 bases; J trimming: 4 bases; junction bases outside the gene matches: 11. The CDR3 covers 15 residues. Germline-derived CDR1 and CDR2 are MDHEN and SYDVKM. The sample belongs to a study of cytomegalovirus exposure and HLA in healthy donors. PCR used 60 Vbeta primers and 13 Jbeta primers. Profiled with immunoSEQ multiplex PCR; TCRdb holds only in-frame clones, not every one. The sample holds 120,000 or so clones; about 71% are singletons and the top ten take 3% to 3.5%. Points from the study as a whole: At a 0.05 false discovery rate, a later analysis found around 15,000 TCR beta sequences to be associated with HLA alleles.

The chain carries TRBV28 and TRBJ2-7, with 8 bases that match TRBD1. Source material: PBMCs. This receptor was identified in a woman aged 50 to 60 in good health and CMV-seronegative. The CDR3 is CASRAAGQGSYEQYF. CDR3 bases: TGTGCCAGCAGAGCCGCAGGACAGGGAAGTTACGAGCAGTACTTC.